Following are 30 T cell receptor beta chains from one sample sequenced in a study of blood T cell repertoires in COVID-19. Measured with immunoSEQ multiplex PCR; TCRdb has only the in-frame clones, and not every one. The table lists around 240,000 clones, around 85% of them singletons. The material sequenced was PBMCs or T cells enriched from blood (not recorded which). The receptors originated from a woman between 50 and 59 years old who had recovered from COVID-19.

V usage is TRBV2 and J usage is TRBJ1-3; D ambiguous. V lost 4 bases to trimming and J lost 3 bases, with 7 bases between them. Germline lookup yields CDR1 SNHLY and CDR2 FYNNEI. The CDR3 has 13 amino acids. The CDR3 sequence: CASSVSGGNTIYF. The CDR3 nucleotides read TGTGCCAGCAGTGTTTCAGGTGGAAACACCATATATTTT.

The V call is TRBV19, the J call TRBJ1-2; no definite D call. Trimming pared 8 bases from V and 3 bases from J, leaving 10 bases between. CDR3 length: 12 residues. Per germline, CDR1 LNHDA and CDR2 SQIVND (reference sequence). CDR3 protein: CASEPGDYGYTF. The CDR3 nucleotides are TGTGCCAGTGAGCCTGGTGACTATGGCTACACCTTC.

The chain is built from TRBV5-4 and TRBJ1-4; 9 bases match TRBD1. Per germline, CDR1 SGHNT and CDR2 YYREEE (reference sequence). The CDR3 runs to 14 residues. V dropped 4 bases and J dropped 5; count of bases not matched to a gene: 3. The DNA of the CDR3 is TGTGCCAGCAGCCCGACAGGGGGAAATGAAAAACTGTTTTTT. It specifies CASSPTGGNEKLFF.

The J gene is TRBJ1-2, the V gene TRBV14; tentatively, D is TRBD1 (6 bases). Germline V gene data show CDR1 as SGHDN and CDR2 as FVKESK. With 1 base removed from V and 4 bases from J, the gap between germline ends came to 13 bases. CDR3 size: 15 residues. The CDR3 nucleotides are TGTGCCAGCAGCCAAGGCTTGACAGGAACCTATGGCTACACCTTC. Its protein product is CASSQGLTGTYGYTF.

The chain links TRBV6-5 to TRBJ1-2; 8 bases line up with TRBD1. This CDR3 is 14 amino acids long. The junction had 6 bases not matched to a gene; V was cut back by 4 bases and J by 5 bases. Germline V gene sequence: CDR1 MNHEY, CDR2 SVGAGI. CDR3 DNA: TGTGCCAGCAGTTGGTCGGACAGGGAATATGGCTACACCTTC. Protein sequence: CASSWSDREYGYTF.

The V and J genes are TRBV15 and TRBJ2-1; 10 bases map to TRBD2. Germline V gene sequence: CDR1 LNHNV, CDR2 YYDKDF (reference sequence). CDR3 length: 17 residues. The ends lost 0 bases at V and 4 bases at J; junction bases unmatched: 6. CDR3 sequence: CATSRDPPSGSYNEQFF. DNA for the CDR3: TGTGCCACCAGCAGAGATCCGCCTAGCGGGAGTTACAATGAGCAGTTCTTC.

This chain connects TRBV27 to TRBJ1-2; 12 bases agree with TRBD1. Germline CDR1 reads MNHEY; CDR2 reads SMNVEV (reference sequence). V lost 6 bases and J lost 7; bases outside the gene matches: 6. The CDR3 covers 14 residues. CDR3: CASSSGQGAGGYTF. DNA for the CDR3: TGTGCCAGCAGCTCGGGACAGGGGGCTGGTGGCTACACCTTC.

V and J are TRBV7-8 and TRBJ1-3, with TRBD1 as a possible D gene (6 bases). CDR3 length: 15 amino acids. Trimming shortened V by 6 bases and J by 2 bases, and 14 bases separated the two germline ends. Germline CDR1 SGHVS, CDR2 FQNEAQ. Written as DNA, the CDR3 is TGTGCCAGCAGTGTCGTACAGGGCACTGGAAACACCATATATTTT. Encoded protein: CASSVVQGTGNTIYF.

The rearrangement links TRBV3-1 (or the pseudogene TRBV3-2) to TRBJ1-4; unclear D gene. Germline loops: CDR1 LGHDT, CDR2 YNNKEL (reference sequence). This CDR3 region has 12 residues. Trimming removed 2 bases from V and 14 bases from J, with 12 bases in between. The CDR3 spells CASSQSQVDLFF. CDR3 bases: TGTGCCAGCAGCCAAAGCCAGGTAGATCTGTTTTTT.

This clone occurred once. At one of its ends the junction is not consistent with the germline gene, which may arise from a read error. The rearrangement joins TRBV7-7 to TRBJ2-3; TRBD2 agrees at 8 bases. This CDR3 spans 15 amino acids. Germline V gene lookup returns CDR1 SSHAT and CDR2 FNYEAQ (reference sequence). The CDR3 DNA is TGTGCTAGCAGCATGAGCGGGAGTTGGGCAGATACGCAGTATTTT. Translating it yields CASSMSGSWADTQYF.

V usage is TRBV28 and J usage is TRBJ2-4, with a tentative D call TRBD2 (6 bases). Trimming stripped 3 bases from V and 0 bases from J, with 12 bases between. Per germline, CDR1 MDHEN and CDR2 SYDVKM. This CDR3 is built from 16 residues. CDR3 protein: CASSFSSEGAKNIQYF. Written as DNA, the CDR3 is TGTGCCAGCAGTTTCTCCTCGGAGGGAGCCAAAAACATTCAGTACTTC.

V is TRBV5-5 and J is TRBJ1-3; D is uncertain. CDR1 SGHKS and CDR2 YYEKEE come from the germline V gene (reference sequence). This CDR3 is 17 amino acids long. The ends were cut back, 0 bases at V and 0 bases at J, with 13 bases in the middle. In DNA, the CDR3 is TGTGCCAGCAGCTTGGGCGTCAGCGGACTCTCTGGAAACACCATATATTTT. It is translated as CASSLGVSGLSGNTIYF.

The CDR3 region is CASRRQGVGGYTF. As DNA, the CDR3 is TGTGCCAGCAGGCGACAGGGGGTAGGTGGCTACACCTTC. The gene calls are TRBV25-1 and TRBJ1-2; 9 positions agree with TRBD1. Germline V gene lookup returns CDR1 MGHDK and CDR2 SYGVNS. After removal of 6 bases from V and 7 bases from J, the junction contained 6 bases not matched to a gene. CDR3 length: 13 amino acids.

The CDR3 sequence is CASSLALDTTNEKLFF. The CDR3, as DNA: TGTGCCAGCAGCTTGGCGTTAGATACAACTAATGAAAAACTGTTTTTT. The V and J genes are TRBV5-6 and TRBJ1-4; D unclear. Trimming stripped 0 bases from V and 0 bases from J, with 9 bases between. Per the germline V gene, CDR1 is SGHDT and CDR2 is YYEEEE. CDR3 length: 16 residues.

This sequence joins TRBV14 and TRBJ1-2, with TRBD1 matching 11 bases. The CDR3 has 15 residues. V shed 5 bases, J shed 4 bases, and the junction held 6 bases outside the gene matches. The V gene's germline CDR1 is SGHDN and CDR2 FVKESK. The CDR3, as DNA: TGTGCCAGCAGCTCCCTTGGGACAGGGGGCTATGGCTACACCTTC. Its protein is CASSSLGTGGYGYTF.

The rearrangement uses TRBV2 and TRBJ2-2, with D tentatively TRBD1 (6 bases). The germline gives CDR1 SNHLY, CDR2 FYNNEI. Between the trimmed V and J ends, which lost 5 bases and 4 bases, there was a span of 11 bases. This CDR3 region has 14 residues. The CDR3 protein is CASSRGISTGELFF. CDR3 DNA: TGTGCCAGCAGTAGGGGGATAAGCACCGGGGAGCTGTTTTTT.

V gene TRBV9 combines with J gene TRBJ2-3; D is perhaps TRBD2 (6 bases). V was shortened by 5 bases and J by 6 bases, with 19 bases between the two germline ends. This CDR3 has 15 residues. Germline V gene data show CDR1 as SGDLS and CDR2 as YYNGEE. CDR3 nucleotide sequence: TGTGCCAGCAGGCAAGGCCTCGAGGAGGGGGATACGCAGTATTTT. Translating gives CASRQGLEEGDTQYF. Drawing the rest from reference TRBV9 and TRBJ2-3, the complete variable domain is DSGVTQTPKHLITATGQRVTLRCSPRSGDLSVYWYQQSLDQGLQFLIQYYNGEERAKGNILERFSAQQFPDLHSELNLSSLELGDSALYFCASRQGLEEGDTQYFGPGTRLTVL.

The chain carries TRBV28 and TRBJ1-3; D call uncertain. Germline lookup yields CDR1 MDHEN and CDR2 SYDVKM. Trimming took off 7 bases at V and 3 bases at J, with 13 bases between the two ends. This CDR3 region has 14 residues. CDR3 nucleotide sequence: TGTGCCAGCAATATGGGTTCGGGTGGAAACACCATATATTTT. Its protein product is CASNMGSGGNTIYF.

The chain recombines TRBV25-1 with TRBJ2-2, with D possibly matching TRBD2 (5 bases). Germline-derived CDR1 and CDR2 are MGHDK and SYGVNS. Between the trimmed V and J ends, which lost 3 bases and 9 bases, there was a span of 14 bases. The CDR3 loop spans 14 amino acids. DNA for the CDR3: TGTGCCAGCAGTGACGACTCGCGCGGGCGGGAGCTGTTTTTT. This gives the protein CASSDDSRGRELFF.

The rearrangement links TRBV11-1 to TRBJ2-3; 9 nucleotides line up with TRBD2. The CDR3 is 15 residues long. In germline, CDR1 is SGHAT, CDR2 FQDESV (reference sequence). The V and J ends lost 1 base and 2 bases, in that order; junction bases with no gene match: 1. CDR3 in amino acids: CASSLGGGVTDTQYF. The CDR3 bases are TGTGCCAGCAGCTTAGGCGGGGGGGTCACAGATACGCAGTATTTT.

The CDR3 here is CASSLETPGAEAFF. DNA for the CDR3: TGCGCCAGCAGCTTGGAAACACCCGGGGCTGAAGCTTTCTTT. The chain carries TRBV5-1 and TRBJ1-1; D is ambiguous. Germline CDR1 reads SGHRS; CDR2 reads YFSETQ. There are 14 residues in the CDR3. V was pared by 0 bases and J by 6 bases, with 12 bases between.

The chain is built from TRBV5-1 and TRBJ2-5, with 7 nucleotides matching TRBD1. Germline assignment: CDR1 SGHRS and CDR2 YFSETQ. The CDR3 has 14 residues. The V segment lost 5 bases and the J segment 1 base; nucleotides outside the gene matches: 5. In DNA, the CDR3 is TGCGCCAGCAGTCCCGACAGGGTCCAAGAGACCCAGTACTTC. Its protein is CASSPDRVQETQYF.

This clone was seen once. CDR3 region: CASSQDYLTGPSYEQYF. DNA for the CDR3: TGTGCCAGCAGCCAAGATTACCTCACAGGTCCCTCCTACGAGCAGTACTTC. V usage is TRBV14 and J usage is TRBJ2-7, with D possibly being TRBD1 (5 bases). Germline V gene data show CDR1 as SGHDN and CDR2 as FVKESK. This CDR3 spans 17 amino acids. V was cut by 0 bases and J by 0 bases, with 15 bases left in between.

This rearrangement joins TRBV7-9 to TRBJ2-3, with 13 bases that match TRBD2. CDR3 size: 18 residues. Unmatched junction bases numbered 12, after V lost 7 bases and J lost 2 bases. Germline lookup yields CDR1 SEHNR and CDR2 FQNEAQ (reference sequence). CDR3 in DNA: TGTGCCAGCAAACCCACTAGCGGGAGGGCCGGATACACAGATACGCAGTATTTT. This codes for CASKPTSGRAGYTDTQYF.

The chain links TRBV28 to TRBJ2-7; 12 bases agree with TRBD2. There are 19 residues in the CDR3. V shed 7 bases and J 0 bases; nucleotides not matched to a gene: 16. CDR1 and CDR2 from the germline V gene are MDHEN and SYDVKM. The CDR3 region is CASNPNSLAGGQSSYEQYF. The CDR3, as DNA: TGTGCCAGCAACCCAAACTCCCTAGCGGGAGGGCAAAGCTCCTACGAGCAGTACTTC.

This clone appeared once. This sequence joins TRBV20-1 and TRBJ2-4, with D unresolved. CDR1 and CDR2 (germline): DFQATT, SNEGSKA (reference sequence). CDR3 length: 11 amino acids. V was trimmed by 0 bases and J by 9 bases, leaving 6 bases between them. The CDR3 region has the DNA TGCAGTGCTAGAGATCGAGTCATTCAGTACTTC. This translates into CSARDRVIQYF.

This clone showed up just a few times. The chain combines TRBV6-1 with TRBJ1-5; perhaps TRBD1 as D (6 bases). Deletions cut 2 bases from V and 5 bases from J, with 10 bases between. Looked up from germline, CDR1 is MNHNS and CDR2 is SASEGT. This CDR3 is built from 14 residues. CDR3 bases: TGTGCCAGCAGTGAACGGGACACTTATCAGCCCCAGCATTTT. It is translated as CASSERDTYQPQHF.

This chain joins TRBV3-1 (or the pseudogene TRBV3-2) and TRBJ1-2; 9 bases fit TRBD1. Germline trimming cut 1 base from V and 4 bases from J; bases unmatched to any gene: 4. The germline CDR1 and CDR2 sequences are LGHDT and YNNKEL (reference sequence). The CDR3 contains 15 residues. CDR3 nucleotides: TGTGCCAGCAGCCAAGCAGGACAGGGGACCTATGGCTACACCTTC. Its translation: CASSQAGQGTYGYTF.

This clone showed up just once. This chain connects TRBV27 to TRBJ1-4; 7 bases align to TRBD1. CDR1 and CDR2 from the germline V gene are MNHEY and SMNVEV (reference sequence). The V gene end was trimmed by 1 base and the J gene end by 8 bases; junction bases not matched to a gene: 10. The CDR3 loop spans 16 amino acids. The CDR3 here is CASSLLGQHLGEKLFF. The CDR3 region has the DNA TGTGCCAGCAGTTTATTGGGACAGCACTTAGGGGAAAAACTGTTTTTT.

The chain combines TRBV13 with TRBJ1-4; D unclear. CDR1 is PRHDT, CDR2 FYEKMQ, per germline (reference sequence). Trimming took off 2 bases at V and 6 bases at J, with 10 bases between the two ends. The length of the CDR3 is 14 residues. CDR3 sequence: CASSLMGRDEKLFF. The CDR3 coding sequence is TGTGCCAGCAGCTTAATGGGGAGGGATGAAAAACTGTTTTTT.